This TCR beta chain was identified during a study of blood T cell repertoires in COVID-19. Study background: Acute-phase and convalescent COVID-19 samples originated in the United States, Italy and Spain. In each case, the material was cDNA or gDNA derived from T cells, B-cell-depleted T cells, or PBMCs.

This clone has just one count. Clones were read by immunoSEQ multiplex PCR, and TCRdb kept only the in-frame ones, dropping some. Seen here are fewer than 250,000 clones, approximately 87% observed once, and the top ten hold 0.6% to 0.9%. CDR1 and CDR2 from the germline V gene are SGHRS and YFSETQ. The CDR3 has 16 residues. V was pared by 0 bases and J by 2 bases, with 15 bases between. The chain combines TRBV5-1 with TRBJ2-7, with D possibly matching TRBD2 (7 bases). The sample taken for sequencing was peripheral blood. The origin of this receptor is a woman between 65 and 79 years old with acute or convalescent COVID-19. The CDR3 region is CASSLEQGGGAYEQYF. In DNA form, the CDR3 reads TGCGCCAGCAGCTTGGAGCAGGGAGGGGGGGCCTACGAGCAGTACTTC.